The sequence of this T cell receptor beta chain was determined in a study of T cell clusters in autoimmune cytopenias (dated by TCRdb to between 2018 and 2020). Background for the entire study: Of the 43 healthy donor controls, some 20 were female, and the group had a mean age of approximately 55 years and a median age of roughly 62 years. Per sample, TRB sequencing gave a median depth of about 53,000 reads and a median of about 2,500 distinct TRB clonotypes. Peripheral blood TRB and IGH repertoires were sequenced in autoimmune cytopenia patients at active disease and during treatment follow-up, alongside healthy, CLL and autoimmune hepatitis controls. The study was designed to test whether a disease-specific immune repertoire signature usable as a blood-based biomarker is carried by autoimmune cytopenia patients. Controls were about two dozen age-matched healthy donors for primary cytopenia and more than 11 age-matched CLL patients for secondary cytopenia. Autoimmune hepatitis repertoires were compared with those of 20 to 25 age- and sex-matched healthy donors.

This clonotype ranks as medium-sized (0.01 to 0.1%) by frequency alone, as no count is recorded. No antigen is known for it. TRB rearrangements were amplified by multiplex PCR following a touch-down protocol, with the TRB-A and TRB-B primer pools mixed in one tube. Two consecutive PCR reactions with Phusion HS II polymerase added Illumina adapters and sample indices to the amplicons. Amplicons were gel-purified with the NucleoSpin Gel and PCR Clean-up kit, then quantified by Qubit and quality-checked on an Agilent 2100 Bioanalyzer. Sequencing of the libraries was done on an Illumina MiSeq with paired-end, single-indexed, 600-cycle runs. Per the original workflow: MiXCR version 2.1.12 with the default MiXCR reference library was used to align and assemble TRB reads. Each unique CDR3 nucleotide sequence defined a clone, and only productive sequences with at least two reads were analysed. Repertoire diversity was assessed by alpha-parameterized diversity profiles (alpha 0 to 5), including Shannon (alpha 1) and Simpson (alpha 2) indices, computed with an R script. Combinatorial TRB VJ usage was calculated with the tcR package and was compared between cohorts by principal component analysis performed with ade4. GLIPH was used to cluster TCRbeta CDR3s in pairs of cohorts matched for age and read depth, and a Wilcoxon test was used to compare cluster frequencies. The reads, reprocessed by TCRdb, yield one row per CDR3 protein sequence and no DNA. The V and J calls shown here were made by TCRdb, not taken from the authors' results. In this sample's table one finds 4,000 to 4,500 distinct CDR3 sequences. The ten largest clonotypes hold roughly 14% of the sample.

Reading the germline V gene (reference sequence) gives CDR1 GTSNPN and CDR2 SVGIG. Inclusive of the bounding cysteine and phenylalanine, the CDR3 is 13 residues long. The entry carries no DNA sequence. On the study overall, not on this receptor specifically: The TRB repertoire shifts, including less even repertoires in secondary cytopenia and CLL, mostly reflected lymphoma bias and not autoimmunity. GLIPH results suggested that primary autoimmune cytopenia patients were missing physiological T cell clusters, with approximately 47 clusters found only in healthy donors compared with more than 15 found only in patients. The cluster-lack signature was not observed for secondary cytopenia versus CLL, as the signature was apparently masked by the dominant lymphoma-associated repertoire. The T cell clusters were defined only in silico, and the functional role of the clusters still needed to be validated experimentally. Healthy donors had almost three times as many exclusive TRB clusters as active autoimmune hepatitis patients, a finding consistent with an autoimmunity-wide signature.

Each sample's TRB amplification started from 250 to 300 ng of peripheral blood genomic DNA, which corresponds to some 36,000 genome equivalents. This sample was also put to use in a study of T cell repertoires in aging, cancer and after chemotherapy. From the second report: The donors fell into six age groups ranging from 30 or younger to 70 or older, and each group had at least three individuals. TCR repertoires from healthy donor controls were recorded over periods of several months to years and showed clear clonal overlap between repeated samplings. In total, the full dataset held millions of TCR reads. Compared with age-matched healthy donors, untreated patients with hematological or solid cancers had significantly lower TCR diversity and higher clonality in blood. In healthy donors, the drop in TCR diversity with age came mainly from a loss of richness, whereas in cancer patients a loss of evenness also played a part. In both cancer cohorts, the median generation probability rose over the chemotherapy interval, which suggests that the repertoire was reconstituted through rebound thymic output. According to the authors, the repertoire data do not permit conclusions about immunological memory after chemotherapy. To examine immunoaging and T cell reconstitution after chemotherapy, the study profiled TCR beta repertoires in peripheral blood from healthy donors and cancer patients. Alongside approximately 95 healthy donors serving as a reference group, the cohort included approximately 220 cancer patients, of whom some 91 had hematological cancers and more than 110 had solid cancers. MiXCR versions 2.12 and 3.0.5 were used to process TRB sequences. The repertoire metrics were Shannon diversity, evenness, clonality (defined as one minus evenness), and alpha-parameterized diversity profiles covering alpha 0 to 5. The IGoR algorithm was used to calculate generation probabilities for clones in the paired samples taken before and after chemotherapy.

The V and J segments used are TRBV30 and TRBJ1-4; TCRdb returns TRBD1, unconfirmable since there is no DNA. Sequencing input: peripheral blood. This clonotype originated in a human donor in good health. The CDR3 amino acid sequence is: CACSGTGREKLFF. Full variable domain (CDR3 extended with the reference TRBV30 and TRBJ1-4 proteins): SQTIHQWPATLVQPVGSPLSLECTVEGTSNPNLYWYRQAAGRGLQLLFYSVGIGQISSEVPQNLSASRPQDRQFILSSKKLLLSDSGFYLCACSGTGREKLFFGSGTQLSVL.